The 23 T cell receptor beta chains presented below share a single source sample, sequenced in a study of T cells after somatic rescue of genetic block. The protocol was immunoSEQ multiplex PCR, while the TCRdb copy is restricted to in-frame clones and leaves out a portion. The repertoire includes 70,000 to 85,000 clones, roughly 91% of them detected once, and around 2.8% sits in the top ten. The sequenced material came from peripheral blood mononuclear cells (PBMCs). The receptors were gathered from a man younger than 40.

As for this clone: Compared with germline, one end of the junction differs, possibly owing to a read error. The chain employs TRBV6-6 and TRBJ1-1, with D tentatively TRBD1 (5 bases). This CDR3 region has 13 residues. CDR1 is MNHNY, CDR2 SVGAGI, per germline (reference sequence). CDR3: CAGSYGANTEAFF. For the CDR3, the DNA is TGTGCCGGCAGTTATGGGGCAAACACTGAAGCTTTCTTT.

This rearrangement joins TRBV4-1 to TRBJ2-3, with 10 positions matching TRBD2. CDR3 size: 16 residues. The trim removed 3 bases at V and 6 bases at J, leaving 9 bases unmatched. Germline assignment: CDR1 MGHRA and CDR2 YSYEKL. CDR3 sequence: CASSHSAGGPSDTQYF. The CDR3 region has the DNA TGCGCCAGCAGCCACTCAGCGGGGGGGCCGTCTGATACGCAGTATTTT.

The CDR3 DNA sequence: TGTGCCAGCAGCTTAGGGGGTCAGGGGTTCTACGAGCAGTACTTC. It specifies CASSLGGQGFYEQYF. This chain uses TRBV7-2 with TRBJ2-7, with D possibly being TRBD1 (6 bases). The CDR3 consists of 15 residues. V lost 1 base, J lost 3 bases, and 13 bases lay in between. Germline loops: CDR1 SGHTA, CDR2 FQGNSA.

This clone appeared a single time. The chain carries TRBV9 and TRBJ2-2; TRBD2 agrees at 9 bases. With V trimmed by 5 bases and J by 5 bases, 10 bases remained unmatched. The CDR3 contains 16 residues. Germline-derived CDR1 and CDR2 are SGDLS and YYNGEE. The CDR3 sequence: CASRSASGVGTGELFF. The CDR3 coding sequence is TGTGCCAGCAGATCCGCTAGCGGGGTTGGTACCGGGGAGCTGTTTTTT.

V and J are TRBV7-9 and TRBJ2-1; possibly TRBD2 for D (5 bases). The CDR3 totals 11 residues. V lost 5 bases, J lost 10 bases, and 9 bases lay in between. The V gene's germline CDR1 is SEHNR and CDR2 FQNEAQ (reference sequence). DNA of the CDR3: TGTGCCAGCAGCGTATCGGGGGAGCAGTTCTTC. This gives the protein CASSVSGEQFF.

The table lists this clone with a few counts. The chain couples TRBV11-2 to TRBJ2-4; 7 positions match TRBD2. J lost 1 base, V lost 7 bases, and 7 bases had no gene match. Germline CDR1 and CDR2: SGHAT and FQNNGV. The CDR3 loop spans 15 amino acids. The CDR3 DNA reads as TGTGCCAGCACAAGGGGAGGGGTGGCCAAAAACATTCAGTACTTC. Translating gives CASTRGGVAKNIQYF.

The J gene is TRBJ2-3, the V gene TRBV6-1, with D perhaps matching TRBD2 (6 bases). The germline V gene has CDR1 MNHNS and CDR2 SASEGT. V was shortened by 5 bases and J by 6 bases, with 15 bases between the two germline ends. The CDR3 sequence is 14 residues long. For the CDR3, the DNA is TGTGCCAGCAGTCCATCTAGCGACCCCGATACGCAGTATTTT. Amino acid sequence: CASSPSSDPDTQYF.

The chain recombines TRBV30 with TRBJ1-5, with 8 bases identical to TRBD1. This CDR3 is built from 13 residues. The V gene's germline CDR1 is GTSNPN and CDR2 SVGIG (reference sequence). Trimming took 3 bases from V and 4 from J; bases not matched to a gene: 2. The CDR3, as DNA: TGTGCCTGGAGCGGACAGGGAAATCAGCCCCAGCATTTT. Its protein is CAWSGQGNQPQHF.

The chain joins TRBV4-1 to TRBJ2-7; D uncertain. Trimming removed 4 bases at V and 2 bases at J, with 9 bases between. This CDR3 region has 13 residues. Per germline, CDR1 MGHRA and CDR2 YSYEKL. In nucleotides, the CDR3 is TGCGCCAGCAGCCCCGGGCAGACCTACGAGCAGTACTTC. Translation gives CASSPGQTYEQYF.

The chain carries TRBV2 and TRBJ2-3, with 8 positions matching TRBD2. The CDR3 has 14 residues. Germline V gene lookup returns CDR1 SNHLY and CDR2 FYNNEI. With V trimmed by 8 bases and J by 3 bases, 7 bases remained unmatched. This CDR3 reads CASVRGGRTDTQYF. CDR3 in DNA: TGTGCCAGCGTTCGGGGGGGGCGGACAGATACGCAGTATTTT. Combining the CDR3 with reference TRBV2 and TRBJ2-3 gives the whole variable domain EPEVTQTPSHQVTQMGQEVILRCVPISNHLYFYWYRQILGQKVEFLVSFYNNEISEKSEIFDDQFSVERPDGSNFTLKIRSTKLEDSAMYFCASVRGGRTDTQYFGPGTRLTVL.

The chain is built from TRBV5-6 and TRBJ1-2; D remains ambiguous. Trimming took off 0 bases at V and 8 bases at J, with 17 bases between the two ends. The germline V gene encodes CDR1 SGHDT and CDR2 YYEEEE. The CDR3 consists of 15 residues. In DNA, the CDR3 is TGTGCCAGCAGCTTGGCCCTGGTTGGCAATCGAGGCTACACCTTC. It yields the protein CASSLALVGNRGYTF.

The chain employs TRBV18 and TRBJ2-5, with 10 bases that match TRBD1. This CDR3 has 15 residues. Per germline, CDR1 KGHSH and CDR2 LQKENI. The ends lost 5 bases at V and 4 bases at J; junction bases unmatched: 7. Written as DNA, the CDR3 is TGTGCCAGCTCAACGGGACAGGGGTCTGTAGAGACCCAGTACTTC. It translates to CASSTGQGSVETQYF.

The V call is TRBV18, the J call TRBJ1-5; D ambiguous. V dropped 5 bases and J dropped 8 bases, with 16 bases sitting between them. The CDR3 has 14 residues. In germline, CDR1 is KGHSH, CDR2 LQKENI. The CDR3 here is CASSAQTLTEPQHF. In DNA, the CDR3 is TGTGCCAGCTCAGCACAGACTTTAACTGAGCCCCAGCATTTT.

The chain has TRBV7-9 and TRBJ1-4; 8 bases map to TRBD1. CDR1 is SEHNR and CDR2 is FQNEAQ in the germline V gene (reference sequence). CDR3 size: 15 residues. Losses at the gene ends were 1 base for V and 8 bases for J; bases not matched to a gene: 6. The CDR3 DNA reads as TGTGCCAGCAGCTTAGTCGGACAGGGAGACGAAAAACTGTTTTTT. This translates into CASSLVGQGDEKLFF.

This clone was seen a single time. V and J are TRBV19 and TRBJ1-2, with 8 bases that match TRBD1. The CDR3 runs to 13 residues. Germline V gives CDR1 LNHDA, CDR2 SQIVND (reference sequence). After removal of 7 bases from V and 6 bases from J, the junction contained 7 bases not matched to a gene. CDR3 coding DNA: TGTGCCAGTACTCCGACAGGGGACGATGGCTACACCTTC. Protein sequence: CASTPTGDDGYTF. The complete variable domain, with remaining parts taken from reference TRBV19 and TRBJ1-2, reads DGGITQSPKYLFRKEGQNVTLSCEQNLNHDAMYWYRQDPGQGLRLIYYSQIVNDFQKGDIAEGYSVSREKKESFPLTVTSAQKNPTAFYLCASTPTGDDGYTFGSGTRLTVV.

This clone was detected only once. This chain uses TRBV28 with TRBJ1-2; the D is unclear. The CDR3 runs 15 residues. The germline CDR1 and CDR2 sequences are MDHEN and SYDVKM. The V and J ends lost 6 bases and 4 bases respectively, with 18 bases between them. The CDR3 DNA reads TGTGCCAGCAGCCAACTATCCATGAGGGCCTATGGCTACACCTTC. It yields the protein CASSQLSMRAYGYTF.

The CDR3 sequence: CASSPPGRGSHNEQFF. For the CDR3, the DNA is TGTGCCAGCAGCCCCCCGGGGAGGGGATCCCACAATGAGCAGTTCTTC. This chain uses TRBV7-9 with TRBJ2-1, with TRBD2 matching 7 bases. CDR1 is SEHNR and CDR2 is FQNEAQ in the germline V gene (reference sequence). The ends lost 5 bases at V and 5 bases at J; junction bases unmatched: 12. The CDR3 loop spans 16 amino acids.

The V and J genes are TRBV5-5 and TRBJ2-4; TRBD2 aligns across 7 bases. This CDR3 is 13 amino acids long. The ends lost 1 base at V and 7 bases at J; junction bases unmatched: 2. Germline CDR1 is SGHKS and CDR2 is YYEKEE (reference sequence). In nucleotides, the CDR3 is TGTGCCAGCAGCTTGCCCGGGAGGAACATTCAGTACTTC. It codes for CASSLPGRNIQYF.

The rearrangement uses TRBV7-9 and TRBJ2-5; no firm D call. V was shortened by 3 bases and J by 2 bases, with 13 bases between the two germline ends. This CDR3 comprises 15 residues. Germline CDR1 is SEHNR and CDR2 is FQNEAQ (reference sequence). For the CDR3, the DNA is TGTGCCAGCAGCTTTCGTGGCGGCGGACAAGAGACCCAGTACTTC. This sequence encodes CASSFRGGGQETQYF.

The V call is TRBV7-8, the J call TRBJ2-7; 11 nucleotides align to TRBD2. CDR1 and CDR2 (germline): SGHVS, FQNEAQ. V shed 2 bases, J shed 3 bases, and the junction held 6 bases outside the gene matches. The CDR3 is 16 amino acids. CDR3 in DNA: TGTGCCAGCAGCTTATTCACTAGCGGGAGAAGCTACGAGCAGTACTTC. This translates into CASSLFTSGRSYEQYF. Filled out from reference TRBV7-8 and TRBJ2-7, the complete variable domain reads GAGVSQSPRYKVAKRGQDVALRCDPISGHVSLFWYQQALGQGPEFLTYFQNEAQLDKSGLPSDRFFAERPEGSVSTLKIQRTQQEDSAVYLCASSLFTSGRSYEQYFGPGTRLTVT.

This sequence joins TRBV2 and TRBJ2-3, with TRBD2 matching 8 bases. Germline V lookup: CDR1 SNHLY, CDR2 FYNNEI. The CDR3 length is 15 residues. V trimming: 10 bases; J trimming: 2 bases; junction bases outside the gene matches: 11. In nucleotides, the CDR3 is TGTGCCACCGGCGGACAAGGACTAGCCACAGATACGCAGTATTTT. Translation gives CATGGQGLATDTQYF. Supplemented by reference TRBV2 and TRBJ2-3, the full variable domain reads EPEVTQTPSHQVTQMGQEVILRCVPISNHLYFYWYRQILGQKVEFLVSFYNNEISEKSEIFDDQFSVERPDGSNFTLKIRSTKLEDSAMYFCATGGQGLATDTQYFGPGTRLTVL.

The chain combines TRBV7-2 with TRBJ2-7; 8 bases are a match to TRBD1. Looked up from germline, CDR1 is SGHTA and CDR2 is FQGNSA. The trim removed 3 bases at V and 3 bases at J, leaving 4 bases unmatched. There are 14 residues in the CDR3. The CDR3 protein is CASSFDRGSYEQYF. In DNA, the CDR3 is TGTGCCAGCAGCTTCGACAGGGGTAGCTACGAGCAGTACTTC.

This clone was observed once. The chain is built from TRBV4-2 and TRBJ2-1; D is tentatively TRBD1 or TRBD2 (5 bases each). With 1 base removed from V and 9 bases from J, the gap between germline ends came to 10 bases. The CDR3 has 13 residues. Germline V CDR1 and CDR2: LGHNA, YNFKEQ. This CDR3 reads CASSQVGVPEQFF. The CDR3 DNA reads TGTGCCAGCAGCCAAGTGGGGGTCCCTGAGCAGTTCTTC.